The source of this TCR beta chain is a study of T cell changes during pregnancy in multiple sclerosis. V lost 0 bases and J 1 base, leaving 6 bases between the germline ends. The CDR3 consists of 14 residues. Germline V gene sequence: CDR1 MNHEY, CDR2 SVGAGI. TCRdb's copy holds only in-frame clones and misses some; the assay was immunoSEQ multiplex PCR. The sample includes around 19,000 clones, about 85% seen only once; the top ten take less than 20%. This chain connects TRBV6-5 to TRBJ1-1; D remains ambiguous. Sequenced here: CD8+ T cells from peripheral blood mononuclear cells, sampled after pregnancy. The receptor was derived from a female donor in good health, enrolled as a control in a pregnancy study. CDR3 in DNA: TGTGCCAGCAGTTACTCGGAGCGGAACACTGAAGCTTTCTTT. As protein: CASSYSERNTEAFF.